Listed here are 21 T cell receptor beta chains from one sample, sequenced in a study of monozygotic twins with inflammatory bowel disease. Reprocessing the 5' RACE reads, TCRdb reports a single entry for every CDR3 protein and omits DNA. This repertoire includes more than 300,000 distinct CDR3 sequences. The specimen was blood. The receptors originated from a human donor with ulcerative colitis or Crohn's disease, or a healthy co-twin of an affected twin (not recorded which).

V usage is TRBV29-1 and J usage is TRBJ2-7; the D gene TCRdb calls, TRBD1, cannot be checked with no DNA. The length of the CDR3 is 14 residues. Germline V gene sequence: CDR1 SQVTM, CDR2 ANQGSEA. The CDR3 spells CSVISRDRSYEQYF.

The V gene is TRBV7-3, the J gene TRBJ2-2; the D call from TCRdb, TRBD1, cannot be confirmed without DNA. Germline V gene data show CDR1 as SGHTA and CDR2 as FQGTGA. The CDR3 sequence is 12 residues long. CDR3 protein: CASSPLTGELFF.

This chain joins TRBV4-1 and TRBJ2-3; lacking DNA, the TRBD1 call made by TCRdb goes unchecked. CDR3 length: 16 residues. Per germline, CDR1 MGHRA and CDR2 YSYEKL. This chain's CDR3 is CASSHLQGDSTDTQYF.

The chain carries TRBV15 and TRBJ2-7; TCRdb's D call of TRBD1 is untestable without DNA. Germline CDR1 LNHNV, CDR2 YYDKDF (reference sequence). There are 14 residues in the CDR3. The CDR3 sequence is CATSAGGVFYEQYF.

The V gene is TRBV4-3, the J gene TRBJ2-1; there is no DNA to check the TCRdb D call of TRBD2. CDR1 is LGHNA and CDR2 is YSLEER in the germline V gene. This CDR3 region has 15 residues. This chain's CDR3 is CASSELAVSYNEQFF.

J is TRBJ2-5 and V is TRBV25-1; as DNA is missing, the TRBD1 call by TCRdb cannot be tested. The CDR3 consists of 15 residues. Germline-derived CDR1 and CDR2 are MGHDK and SYGVNS. The CDR3 protein is CASRKRWAEGETQYF.

The gene calls are TRBV5-6 and TRBJ2-3; lacking DNA, the TRBD1 call made by TCRdb goes unchecked. The CDR3 is 16 amino acids. CDR1 is SGHDT, CDR2 YYEEEE, per germline. The CDR3 sequence: CASSLGAGVRTDTQYF.

The chain employs TRBV20-1 and TRBJ1-1. CDR3 length equals 14 residues. Germline loops: CDR1 DFQATT, CDR2 SNEGSKA (reference sequence). CDR3 loop: CSARDNGHFTEAFF.

The chain recombines TRBV6-2 or TRBV6-3 with TRBJ2-4; the D gene TCRdb calls, TRBD2, cannot be checked with no DNA. Germline V gene data show CDR1 as MNHEY and CDR2 as SVGEGT. The CDR3 contains 23 residues. CDR3: CASSMSPPAEFISSGGGKNIQYF.

The chain joins TRBV25-1 to TRBJ2-5; TCRdb names TRBD1, which stays unverified in the absence of DNA. CDR1 is MGHDK, CDR2 SYGVNS, per germline. The length of the CDR3 is 15 residues. The CDR3 sequence: CASSGRQGAMETQYF.

V is TRBV28 and J is TRBJ2-7; no DNA is available, so the TRBD1 call from TCRdb remains unchecked. Germline CDR1 is MDHEN and CDR2 is SYDVKM. The CDR3 is 14 amino acids. CDR3 sequence: CASSPNLGAGEQYF. The complete variable domain, with remaining parts taken from reference TRBV28 and TRBJ2-7, reads DVKVTQSSRYLVKRTGEKVFLECVQDMDHENMFWYRQDPGLGLRLIYFSYDVKMKEKGDIPEGYSVSREKKERFSLILESASTNQTSMYLCASSPNLGAGEQYFGPGTRLTVT.

This chain uses TRBV20-1 with TRBJ2-1; the TRBD2 assignment by TCRdb is unverifiable without DNA. CDR3 length equals 15 residues. The germline CDR1 and CDR2 sequences are DFQATT and SNEGSKA (reference sequence). CDR3 in amino acids: CSARDDSKRGYEQFF.

The chain is built from TRBV11-2 and TRBJ2-7; the TRBD1 assignment by TCRdb is unverifiable without DNA. The CDR3 contains 16 residues. Per germline, CDR1 SGHAT and CDR2 FQNNGV. CDR3: CASSRRTGGGSYEQYF.

The chain combines TRBV7-9 with TRBJ2-7; without DNA, the TCRdb call of TRBD1 cannot be checked. The CDR3 has 16 amino acids. Germline assignment: CDR1 SEHNR and CDR2 FQNEAQ (reference sequence). The CDR3 spells CASNRMAGTGVYEQYF. The complete variable domain, with remaining parts taken from reference TRBV7-9 and TRBJ2-7, reads DTGVSQNPRHKITKRGQNVTFRCDPISEHNRLYWYRQTLGQGPEFLTYFQNEAQLEKSRLLSDRFSAERPKGSFSTLEIQRTEQGDSAMYLCASNRMAGTGVYEQYFGPGTRLTVT.

V is TRBV5-1 and J is TRBJ2-5; the TCRdb D gene call, TRBD2, has no DNA to confirm it. The CDR3 length is 18 residues. Germline CDR1 is SGHRS and CDR2 is YFSETQ. The CDR3 spells CASRRGLAGGPQSETQYF.

The chain couples TRBV4-1 to TRBJ1-5. Germline V gives CDR1 MGHRA, CDR2 YSYEKL. The CDR3 totals 13 residues. CDR3 in amino acids: CASSQISNQPQHF.

The CDR3: CASSLNAGELFF. V usage is TRBV7-2 and J usage is TRBJ2-2. This CDR3 spans 12 amino acids. Germline-derived CDR1 and CDR2 are SGHTA and FQGNSA. The full variable domain, its missing parts supplied by reference TRBV7-2 and TRBJ2-2, is GAGVSQSPSNKVTEKGKDVELRCDPISGHTALYWYRQSLGQGLEFLIYFQGNSAPDKSGLPSDRFSAERTGGSVSTLTIQRTQQEDSAVYLCASSLNAGELFFGEGSRLTVL.

The V call is TRBV7-3, the J call TRBJ2-3; TCRdb's assignment of TRBD2 cannot be checked, as there is no DNA. CDR1 and CDR2 (germline): SGHTA, FQGTGA. This CDR3 is built from 13 residues. CDR3: CASSEVTIGAQYF.

V gene TRBV29-1 combines with J gene TRBJ2-7; there is no DNA to check the TCRdb D call of TRBD1. This CDR3 region has 12 residues. Germline CDR1 is SQVTM and CDR2 is ANQGSEA. CDR3 in amino acids: CASQAGTEEQYF.

This chain uses TRBV7-9 with TRBJ1-1. This CDR3 contains 13 residues. CDR1 and CDR2 (germline): SEHNR, FQNEAQ (reference sequence). CDR3 protein: CASSLERNLEAFF.

This rearrangement joins TRBV12-5 to TRBJ2-2; TCRdb's D gene call, TRBD1, goes unchecked for lack of DNA. CDR1 LGHNT and CDR2 FRNRAP come from the germline V gene. There are 14 residues in the CDR3. This CDR3 is CASGSTPGAGELFF.